This section outlines one TCR beta chain sequence together with its context. This sample stems from a study of cytomegalovirus exposure and HLA in healthy donors. Germline lookup yields CDR1 SGHRS and CDR2 YFSETQ. V was cut by 2 bases and J by 3 bases, with 8 bases left in between. The CDR3 spans 13 residues. Vbeta (60) and Jbeta (13) primers were used in the PCR. The protocol was immunoSEQ multiplex PCR, while the TCRdb copy is restricted to in-frame clones and leaves out a portion. This table has about 120,000 clones, 76% appearing once. The sequence derives from a woman aged 40 to 49 in good health and CMV-seropositive. Sequencing input: PBMCs. The chain combines TRBV5-1 with TRBJ1-1; D remains ambiguous. The CDR3 DNA reads as TGCGCCAGCAGCTTACGCGAGGACACTGAAGCTTTCTTT. This encodes CASSLREDTEAFF.